Reported below is one TCR beta chain. This entry belongs to a study of control samples from healthy donors and cancer patients. Assay: immunoSEQ multiplex PCR; the TCRdb copy retains only in-frame clones and omits some. The table lists over 100,000 clones, roughly 90% of them singletons. This CDR3 has 12 amino acids. Between the trimmed V and J ends, which lost 0 bases and 5 bases, there was a span of 4 bases. CDR1 is WSHSY and CDR2 is SAAADI in the germline V gene. Sequencing input: blood. The origin of this receptor is a man aged 45 to 65 in good health. V usage is TRBV10-2 and J usage is TRBJ2-5; unclear D gene. The CDR3 is CASSESGETQYF. CDR3 nucleotides: TGCGCCAGCAGTGAGTCAGGGGAGACCCAGTACTTC.